This TCR beta chain was recorded in a study of spatial heterogeneity in lung cancer (dated by TCRdb to between 2018 and 2021). Looking at the study overall: More beta-chain than alpha-chain transcripts were consistently detected, likely reflecting higher beta-chain transcript abundance. In the raw uncorrected reads, each unique combination of TCR and UMI appeared on average more than ten times. In non-small cell lung cancer, the study quantitatively compared TCR alpha and beta repertoires across several tumor regions, matched nontumor lung, and blood. Nonsynonymous mutation counts, determined by whole-exome sequencing of tumor tissue, were related to features of the TCR repertoire. Both alpha and beta chains were TCR-sequenced in samples taken at surgery, namely 220 tumor regions, around 61 matched nontumor lung samples and 56 PBMC samples.

Per the publication, the time point label means: sample taken at primary tumor resection. Whole RNA extracted from tumor and nontumor lung tissue, or from cryopreserved PBMC samples, was used for TCR sequencing without cell sorting. Samples were obtained from fewer than 80 patients with early-stage, untreated non-small cell lung cancer from the lung TRACERx cohort. Only patients with enough RNA available from two or more tumor regions were chosen for TCR sequencing. Paper-wide results and their limitations: Additional single-cell paired TCR alpha and beta sequencing was considered necessary to confirm, at a functional level, the hypothesis that regional TCRs recognize regional mutations. Ubiquitous expanded tumor TCRs were detected in blood more often at tumor resection than at routine follow-up.

As for this clonotype: Its antigen specificity is not known. Per-base quality was not reported, and no clone a single base away is much larger than it.

The protocol used for the library was 5' RACE. The listed sequencing device is NextSeq 500. To allow correction of PCR and sequencing errors, the TCR library protocol tagged every TCR cDNA molecule with a unique molecular identifier. The authors processed their data as follows. TCR identification, UMI-based error correction and CDR3 extraction were all carried out with Decombinator tools. TCRs above a frequency of 2 per 1,000, corresponding to the top 1% of the tumor frequency distribution, were defined as expanded. Rényi diversity was computed with the R vegan package after subsampling each repertoire 100 times to 5,000 TCRs. CDR3 similarity networks were built from amino acid triplet string-kernel similarity, connecting CDR3s with pairwise similarity above 0.82. TCRdb passed the public sequencing reads through fastp at Q25 and MiXCR, retaining productive beta sequences. Entries are consolidated by CDR3 protein sequence, retaining the most common genes and DNA. What appears here as the V and J calls and clone size reflects TCRdb's work, not the paper's. Present in this sample are some 83,000 distinct CDR3 sequences, about a fifth of which were seen just once. Clones ranked in the top ten supply 5% to 7.5% of the sample.

V and J are truncated by 7 bases and 2 bases respectively, leaving an intervening sequence of 16 bases. CDR1 is given as MGHRA and CDR2 as YSYEKL, both from the germline V gene. The CDR3, from cysteine to phenylalanine, totals 15 residues. Solely the CDR3 DNA is kept, with 45 bases framed from the first base. The sample in question was PBMCs, obtained at surgery. The chain is assembled from TRBV4-1 and TRBJ2-3; tentative D gene TRBD2, with 5 bases matching. The source of this sequence is a male donor with early-stage non-small cell lung cancer. The CDR3 here reads CASTLWAGLTDTQYF. DNA sequence: TGCGCCAGCACACTTTGGGCGGGTCTCACAGATACGCAGTATTTT.